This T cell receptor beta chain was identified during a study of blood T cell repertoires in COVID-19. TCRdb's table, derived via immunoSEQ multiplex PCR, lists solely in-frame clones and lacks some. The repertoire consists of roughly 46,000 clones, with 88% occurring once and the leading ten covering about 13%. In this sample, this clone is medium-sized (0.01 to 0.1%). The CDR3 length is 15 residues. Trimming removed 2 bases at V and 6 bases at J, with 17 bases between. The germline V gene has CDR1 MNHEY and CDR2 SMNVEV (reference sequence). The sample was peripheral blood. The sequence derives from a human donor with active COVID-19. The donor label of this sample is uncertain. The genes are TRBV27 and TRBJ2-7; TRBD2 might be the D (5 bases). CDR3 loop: CASSLGLASLSEQYF. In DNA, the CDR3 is TGTGCCAGCAGTTTAGGGCTAGCTTCTCTTTCCGAGCAGTACTTC.